This T cell receptor beta chain was sequenced in a study of identical twins. Study-level points and caveats: Modelling underestimated the level of out-of-frame TCR alpha sharing observed in monozygotic twins. Partial confounding of zero-insertion analyses by invariant MAIT and iNKT cells was possible.

The V end lost 5 bases, the J end lost 0 bases, and 20 bases lay between the germline ends. The CDR3 length is 19 residues. CDR1 is MDHEN and CDR2 is SYDVKM in the germline V gene. In TCRdb, the 5' RACE reads were re-called with MiXCR into one record per CDR3 protein. In the table there are hundreds of thousands of distinct CDR3 sequences, roughly 8% of which are singletons. This clonotype appeared a few times. Its antigen is not identified. These records were also assigned to another study, of yellow fever vaccine responses in identical twins.

The chain carries TRBV28 and TRBJ2-6, with D unresolved. The sample comprised PBMCs. The clonotype was recovered from a woman aged 18-29 years in good health. CDR3: CASSPTAQTTLSGANVLTF. CDR3 in DNA: TGTGCCAGCAGTCCTACAGCCCAGACGACCCTCTCTGGGGCCAACGTCCTGACTTTC.